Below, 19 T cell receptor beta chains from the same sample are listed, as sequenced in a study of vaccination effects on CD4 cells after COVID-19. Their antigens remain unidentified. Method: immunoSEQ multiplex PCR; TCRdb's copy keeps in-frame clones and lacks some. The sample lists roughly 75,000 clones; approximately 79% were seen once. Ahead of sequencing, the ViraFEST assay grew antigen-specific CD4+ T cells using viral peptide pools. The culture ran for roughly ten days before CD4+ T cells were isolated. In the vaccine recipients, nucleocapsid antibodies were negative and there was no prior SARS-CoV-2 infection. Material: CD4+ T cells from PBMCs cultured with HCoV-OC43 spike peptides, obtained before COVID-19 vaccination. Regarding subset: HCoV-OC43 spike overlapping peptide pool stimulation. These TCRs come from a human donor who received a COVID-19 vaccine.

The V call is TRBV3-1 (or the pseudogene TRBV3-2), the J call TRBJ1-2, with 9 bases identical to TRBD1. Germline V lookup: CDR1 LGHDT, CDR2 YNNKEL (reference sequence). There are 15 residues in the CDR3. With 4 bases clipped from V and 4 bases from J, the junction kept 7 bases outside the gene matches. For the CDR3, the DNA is TGTGCCAGCAGCCGGGGACAGGGAGTCATCTATGGCTACACCTTC. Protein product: CASSRGQGVIYGYTF.

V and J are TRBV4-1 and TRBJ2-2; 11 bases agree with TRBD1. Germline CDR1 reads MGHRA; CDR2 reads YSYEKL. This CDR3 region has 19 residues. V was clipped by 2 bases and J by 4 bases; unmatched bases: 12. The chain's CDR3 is CASSQFGTGGPAGTGELFF. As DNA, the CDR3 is TGCGCCAGCAGCCAATTTGGGACAGGGGGTCCCGCGGGCACCGGGGAGCTGTTTTTT.

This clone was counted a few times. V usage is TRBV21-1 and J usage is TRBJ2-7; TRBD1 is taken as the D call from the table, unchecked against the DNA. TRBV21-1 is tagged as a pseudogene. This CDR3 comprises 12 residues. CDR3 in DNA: TGTGCCAGCAGCAAAGACAGCTACGAGCAGTACGTC. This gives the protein CASSKDSYEQYV.

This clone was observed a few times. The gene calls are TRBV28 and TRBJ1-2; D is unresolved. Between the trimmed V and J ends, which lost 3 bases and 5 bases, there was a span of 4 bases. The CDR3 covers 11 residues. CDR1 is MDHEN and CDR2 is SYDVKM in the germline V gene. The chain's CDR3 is CASSLRYGYTF. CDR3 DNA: TGTGCCAGCAGTTTGAGGTATGGCTACACCTTC.

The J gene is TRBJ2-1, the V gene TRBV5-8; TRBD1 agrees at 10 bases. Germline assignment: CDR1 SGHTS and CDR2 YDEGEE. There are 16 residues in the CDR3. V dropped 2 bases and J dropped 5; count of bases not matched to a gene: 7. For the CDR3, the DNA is TGTGCCAGCAGCTTAGTGACAGGGGGCCCTGACAATGAGCAGTTCTTC. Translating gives CASSLVTGGPDNEQFF.

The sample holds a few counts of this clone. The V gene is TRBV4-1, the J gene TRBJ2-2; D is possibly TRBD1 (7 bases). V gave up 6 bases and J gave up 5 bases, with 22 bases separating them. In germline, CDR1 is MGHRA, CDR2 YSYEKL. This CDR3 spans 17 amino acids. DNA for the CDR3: TGCGCCAGCAGTCCTAGCTCGACAGGGAGGAATACCGGGGAGCTGTTTTTT. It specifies CASSPSSTGRNTGELFF.

CDR3 DNA sequence: TGCGCCAGCAGCTGGAGATGGGGGCGCGTCGACGAGCAGTACGTC. It specifies CASSWRWGRVDEQYV. The J gene is TRBJ2-7, the V gene TRBV5-1; possible D gene TRBD1, 6 bases. The CDR3 totals 15 residues. The V end was cut by 3 bases, the J end by 5 bases, with 18 bases between. Germline V lookup: CDR1 SGHRS, CDR2 YFSETQ.

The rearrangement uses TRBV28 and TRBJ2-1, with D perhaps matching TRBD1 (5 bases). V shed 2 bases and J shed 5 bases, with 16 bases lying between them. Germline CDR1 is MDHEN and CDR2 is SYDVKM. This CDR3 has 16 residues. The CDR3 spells CASSLRSAGIHNEQFF. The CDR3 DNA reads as TGTGCCAGCAGTTTAAGGTCGGCAGGGATCCACAATGAGCAGTTCTTC.

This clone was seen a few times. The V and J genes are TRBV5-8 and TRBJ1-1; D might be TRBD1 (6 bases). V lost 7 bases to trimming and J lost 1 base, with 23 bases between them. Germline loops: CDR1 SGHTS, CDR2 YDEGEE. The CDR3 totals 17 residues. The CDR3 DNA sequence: TGTGCCAGCCCGCGAGTAACAGGGAGTTTGGCGAACACTGAAGCTTTCTTT. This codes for CASPRVTGSLANTEAFF.

The CDR3 sequence: CASSGGHNYGYTF. CDR3 sequence (DNA): TGCGCCAGCAGCGGGGGACACAACTATGGCTACACCTTC. The chain recombines TRBV5-1 with TRBJ1-2; TRBD1 is a possible D gene (6 bases). CDR1 and CDR2 (germline): SGHRS, YFSETQ. Trimming cost V 4 bases and J 2 bases, with 9 bases left between them. The CDR3 covers 13 residues.

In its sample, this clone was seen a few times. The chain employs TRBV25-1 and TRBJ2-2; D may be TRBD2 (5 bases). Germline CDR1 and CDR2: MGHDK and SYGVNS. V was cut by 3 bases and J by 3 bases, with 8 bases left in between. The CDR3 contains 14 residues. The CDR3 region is CASSETGYTGELFF. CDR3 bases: TGTGCCAGCAGTGAGACGGGGTACACCGGGGAGCTGTTTTTT.

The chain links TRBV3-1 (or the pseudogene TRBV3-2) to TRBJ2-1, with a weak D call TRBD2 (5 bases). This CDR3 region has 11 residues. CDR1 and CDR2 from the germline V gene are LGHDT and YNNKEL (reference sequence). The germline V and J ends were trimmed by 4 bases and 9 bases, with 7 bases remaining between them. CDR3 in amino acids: CASSLRVEQFF. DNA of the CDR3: TGTGCCAGCAGCCTGCGGGTTGAGCAGTTCTTC.

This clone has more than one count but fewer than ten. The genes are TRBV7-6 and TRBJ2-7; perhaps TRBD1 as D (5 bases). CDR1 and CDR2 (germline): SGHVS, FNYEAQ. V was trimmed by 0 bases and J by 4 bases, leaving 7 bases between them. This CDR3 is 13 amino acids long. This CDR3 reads CASSLAQGYEQYV. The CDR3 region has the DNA TGTGCCAGCAGCTTAGCTCAGGGTTACGAGCAGTACGTC.

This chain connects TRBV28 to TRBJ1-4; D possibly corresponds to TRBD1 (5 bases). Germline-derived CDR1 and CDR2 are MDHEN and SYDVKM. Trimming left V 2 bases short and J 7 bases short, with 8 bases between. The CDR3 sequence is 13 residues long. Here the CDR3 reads CASSLPRAEKLFF. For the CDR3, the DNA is TGTGCCAGCAGTTTACCCAGGGCTGAAAAACTGTTTTTT.

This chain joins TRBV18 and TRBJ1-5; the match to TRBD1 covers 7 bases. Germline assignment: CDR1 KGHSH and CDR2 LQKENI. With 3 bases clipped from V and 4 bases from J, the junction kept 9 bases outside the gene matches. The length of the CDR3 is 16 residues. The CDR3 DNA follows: TGTGCCAGCTCACCTGGTCCAGGGGGTAATAATCAGCCCCAGCATTTT. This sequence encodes CASSPGPGGNNQPQHF.

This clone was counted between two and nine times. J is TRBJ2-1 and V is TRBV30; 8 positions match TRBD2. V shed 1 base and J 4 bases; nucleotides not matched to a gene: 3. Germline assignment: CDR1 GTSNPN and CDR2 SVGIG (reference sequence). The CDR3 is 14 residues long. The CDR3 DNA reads TGTGCCTGGAGTGCGACTAGCGTATACAATGAGCAGTTCTTC. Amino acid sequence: CAWSATSVYNEQFF.

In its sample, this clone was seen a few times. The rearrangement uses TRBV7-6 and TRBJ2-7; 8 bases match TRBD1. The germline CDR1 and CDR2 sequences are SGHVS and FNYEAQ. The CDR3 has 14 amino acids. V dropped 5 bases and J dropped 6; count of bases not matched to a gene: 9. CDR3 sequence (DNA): TGTGCCAGCAGCCCCCGAACCACAGGGGGCGAGCAGTACGTC. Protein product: CASSPRTTGGEQYV.

CDR3 protein: CASRPTGIYGYTF. The CDR3 DNA is TGTGCCAGCAGACCGACAGGGATCTATGGCTACACCTTC. The V call is TRBV3-1 (or the pseudogene TRBV3-2), the J call TRBJ1-2; 7 nucleotides align to TRBD1. J gave up 4 bases and V 6 bases, and 5 bases lay outside the gene matches. This CDR3 has 13 residues. CDR1 and CDR2 (germline): LGHDT, YNNKEL (reference sequence).

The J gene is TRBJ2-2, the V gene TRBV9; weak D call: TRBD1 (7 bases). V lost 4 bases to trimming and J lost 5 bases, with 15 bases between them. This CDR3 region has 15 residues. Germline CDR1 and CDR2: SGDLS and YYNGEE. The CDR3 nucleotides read TGTGCCAGCAGCCCGCGGGACAGTGGGACCGGGGAGCTGTTTTTT. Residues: CASSPRDSGTGELFF.